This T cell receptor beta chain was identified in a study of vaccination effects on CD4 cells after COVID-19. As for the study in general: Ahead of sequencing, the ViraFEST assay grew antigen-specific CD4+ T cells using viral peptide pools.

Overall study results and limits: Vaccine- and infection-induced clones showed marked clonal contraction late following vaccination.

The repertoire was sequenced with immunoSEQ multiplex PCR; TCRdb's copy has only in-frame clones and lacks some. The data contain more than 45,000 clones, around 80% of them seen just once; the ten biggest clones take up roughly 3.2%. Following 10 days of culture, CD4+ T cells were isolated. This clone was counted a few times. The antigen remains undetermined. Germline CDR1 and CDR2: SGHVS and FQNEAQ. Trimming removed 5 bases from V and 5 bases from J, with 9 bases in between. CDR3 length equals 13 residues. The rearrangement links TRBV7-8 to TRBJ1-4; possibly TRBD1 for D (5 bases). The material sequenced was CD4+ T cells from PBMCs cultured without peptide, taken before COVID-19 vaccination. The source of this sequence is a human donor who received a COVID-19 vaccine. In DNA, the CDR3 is TGTGCCAGCAGCCGGGGACCGAATGAAAAACTGTTTTTT. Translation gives CASSRGPNEKLFF.